The 11 T cell receptor beta chains given below trace back to one sample, sequenced in a study of T cells in Graves' hyperthyroidism and ophthalmopathy. Amplification targeted TCR beta CDR3 regions from RNA transcripts. The HTBI primer set served for first-round RT-PCR of the TCR CDR3. Via MiXCR, TCRdb re-called the multiplex PCR reads, giving one row per CDR3 protein. The sample lists 500,000 to 750,000 distinct CDR3 sequences; more than 13% were seen once. The specimen was blood. The receptors were gathered from a woman younger than 35 with Graves' ophthalmopathy.

This clonotype was seen a single time. This rearrangement joins TRBV7-9 to TRBJ2-1; no clear D gene. CDR1 SEHNR and CDR2 FQNEAQ come from the germline V gene (reference sequence). This CDR3 comprises 11 residues. Trimming removed 5 bases at V and 10 bases at J, with 9 bases between. The CDR3 region has the DNA TGTGCCAGCAGCATCTTTCAGGAGCAGTTCTTC. This translates into CASSIFQEQFF.

This clonotype was seen many times. This rearrangement joins TRBV12-3 or TRBV12-4 to TRBJ2-3; D remains ambiguous. This CDR3 comprises 13 residues. With 3 bases removed from V and 10 bases from J, the gap between germline ends came to 14 bases. CDR3 amino acids: CASSFDPARAQYF. In DNA, the CDR3 is TGTGCCAGCAGTTTCGACCCTGCCCGAGCGCAGTATTTT.

Many counts were recorded for this clonotype. The chain employs TRBV24-1 and TRBJ1-2; D call uncertain. V was clipped by 5 bases and J by 8 bases, with 11 bases between them. CDR3 length equals 12 residues. The germline gives CDR1 KGHDR, CDR2 SFDVKD. This CDR3 is CATSVSTWGYTF. In DNA, the CDR3 is TGTGCCACCAGTGTTTCCACGTGGGGCTACACCTTC.

The rearrangement links TRBV10-3 to TRBJ2-5; 12 nucleotides line up with TRBD1. The CDR3 is 15 amino acids. Looked up from germline, CDR1 is ENHRY and CDR2 is SYGVKD. J was trimmed by 5 bases and V by 10 bases; bases with no gene match: 11. The CDR3 sequence is CATTVGQGAGETQYF. In DNA form, the CDR3 reads TGTGCCACCACAGTGGGACAGGGGGCCGGGGAGACCCAGTACTTC.

In its sample, this clonotype was seen many times. The J gene is TRBJ1-1, the V gene TRBV11-2; D not certain. Germline V lookup: CDR1 SGHAT, CDR2 FQNNGV. The V gene lost 5 bases and the J gene lost 0 bases, with 16 bases spanning the gap. The CDR3 is 16 amino acids. DNA of the CDR3: TGTGCCAGCAGCCCCGGGAAGTATGGGATGAACACTGAAGCTTTCTTT. As protein: CASSPGKYGMNTEAFF.

This clonotype was recorded a few times. CDR3 sequence: CASSPRWGVSEQYF. CDR3 nucleotide sequence: TGTGCCAGCAGCCCCCGGTGGGGGGTGAGCGAGCAGTACTTC. The chain recombines TRBV14 with TRBJ2-7; TRBD2 is a possible D gene (6 bases). The V end lost 4 bases, the J end lost 6 bases, and 16 bases lay between the germline ends. The CDR3 consists of 14 residues. CDR1 is SGHDN and CDR2 is FVKESK in the germline V gene.

Turning to this clonotype: At one end the junction does not follow the germline gene, possibly because of a read error. The CDR3 spells CASSLLDNWYGQYF. DNA of the CDR3: TGTGCCAGCAGCTTGCTGGATAATTGGTACGGGCAGTACTTC. The chain employs TRBV7-9 and TRBJ2-7; D remains unclear. Germline CDR1 is SEHNR and CDR2 is FQNEAQ (reference sequence). The CDR3 contains 14 residues.

This clonotype has a count of ten or more. This sequence joins TRBV6-1 and TRBJ2-6; D possibly corresponds to TRBD2 (6 bases). V was pared by 5 bases and J by 2 bases, with 10 bases between. The germline V gene has CDR1 MNHNS and CDR2 SASEGT. The CDR3 is 15 amino acids. The CDR3 loop is CASSTGDPGANVLTF. For the CDR3, the DNA is TGTGCCAGCAGTACGGGGGACCCTGGGGCCAACGTCCTGACTTTC.

This clonotype has a handful of counts. The rearrangement joins TRBV7-3 to TRBJ2-7; tentative D call: TRBD1 (6 bases). CDR3 size: 15 residues. Trimming pared 5 bases from V and 2 bases from J, leaving 16 bases between. Germline CDR1 SGHTA, CDR2 FQGTGA. For the CDR3, the DNA is TGTGCCAGCAGCCCAACCCGGGACACCACCTACGAGCAGTACTTC. Translated, it gives CASSPTRDTTYEQYF.

This clonotype was counted ten times or more. The CDR3: CASSPLWGGGSYEQYF. The CDR3 DNA sequence: TGTGCCAGCAGCCCCCTCTGGGGCGGGGGGTCCTACGAGCAGTACTTC. This rearrangement joins TRBV12-3 or TRBV12-4 to TRBJ2-7, with TRBD2 matching over 8 bases. The junction had 11 bases not matched to a gene; V was cut back by 6 bases and J by 1 base. The CDR3 has 16 amino acids.

This clonotype was seen repeatedly, ten times or more. The J gene is TRBJ2-2, the V gene TRBV2; 10 bases match TRBD1. The germline V gene encodes CDR1 SNHLY and CDR2 FYNNEI. V shed 0 bases, J shed 7 bases, and the junction held 5 bases outside the gene matches. This CDR3 is 16 amino acids long. CDR3 sequence: CASSEAGTGAGGELFF. CDR3 DNA sequence: TGTGCCAGCAGTGAAGCGGGGACAGGGGCAGGCGGGGAGCTGTTTTTT.